The clone carrying this T cell receptor (beta chain) was counted between two and nine times. The antigen is not known. The data stem from a study of CD8+CD57+ T cells in acquired aplastic anemia. About the study: An average of roughly 3 ug of DNA was obtained from sorted CD4+ and CD8+ cells.

Germline V lookup: CDR1 LNHNV, CDR2 YYDKDF (reference sequence). The CDR3 covers 15 residues. With V trimmed by 2 bases and J by 6 bases, 6 bases remained unmatched. Overall study results and limits: Comparison of patients with controls identified about 27 shared CD8+ CDR3 sequences.

The template for TCR beta VDJ and CDR3 sequence profiling was genomic DNA. Each CDR3 protein is one row after TCRdb ran MiXCR on the reads. Seen here are 250,000 to 300,000 distinct CDR3 sequences, 55% to 65% observed once, and the top ten hold under 8.5%. The clonotype comes from a human donor with severe aplastic anemia or a healthy control (not recorded which). The sequenced material came from sorted CD4+, CD8+, or CD8+CD57+ T cells (not recorded which) from PBMCs. The gene calls are TRBV15 and TRBJ2-1; 8 bases match TRBD2. The CDR3 nucleotides are TGTGCCACCAGCAGACGTGGTAGCGGGATCAATGAGCAGTTCTTC. Translated: CATSRRGSGINEQFF.